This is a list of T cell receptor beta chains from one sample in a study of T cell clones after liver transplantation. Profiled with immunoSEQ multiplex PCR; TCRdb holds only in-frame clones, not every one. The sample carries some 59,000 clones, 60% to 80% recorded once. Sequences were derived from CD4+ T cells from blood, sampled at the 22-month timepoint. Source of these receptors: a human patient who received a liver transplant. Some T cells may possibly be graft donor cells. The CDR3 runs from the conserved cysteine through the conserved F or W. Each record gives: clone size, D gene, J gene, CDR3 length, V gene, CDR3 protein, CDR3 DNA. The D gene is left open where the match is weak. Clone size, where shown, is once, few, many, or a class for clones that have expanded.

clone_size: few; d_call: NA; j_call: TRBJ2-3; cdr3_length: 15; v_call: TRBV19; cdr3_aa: CASSINLGGSDTQYF; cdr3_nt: TGTGCCAGTAGTATCAACCTAGGAGGCTCAGATACGCAGTATTTT
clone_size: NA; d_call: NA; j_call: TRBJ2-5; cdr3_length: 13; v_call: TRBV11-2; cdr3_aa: CASSLERTETQYF; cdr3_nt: TGTGCCAGCAGCTTAGAACGGACGGAGACCCAGTACTTC
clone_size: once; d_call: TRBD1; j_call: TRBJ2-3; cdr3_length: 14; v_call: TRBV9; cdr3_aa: CASRRQGAGDTQYF; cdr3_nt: TGTGCCAGCAGGAGACAGGGGGCAGGCGATACGCAGTATTTT
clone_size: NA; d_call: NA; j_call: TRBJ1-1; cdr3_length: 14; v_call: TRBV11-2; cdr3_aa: CASSLDRDTTEAFF; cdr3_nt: TGTGCCAGCAGCTTAGATAGGGATACAACCGAAGCTTTCTTT
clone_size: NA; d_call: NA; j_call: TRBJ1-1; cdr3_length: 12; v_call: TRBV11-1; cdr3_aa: CASSVQGTEAFF; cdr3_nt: TGTGCCAGCAGCGTCCAAGGCACTGAAGCTTTCTTT
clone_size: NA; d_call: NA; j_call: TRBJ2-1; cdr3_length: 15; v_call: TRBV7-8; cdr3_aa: CASSPPSTGANEQFF; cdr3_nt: TGTGCCAGCAGCCCACCGAGTACGGGAGCCAATGAGCAGTTCTTC
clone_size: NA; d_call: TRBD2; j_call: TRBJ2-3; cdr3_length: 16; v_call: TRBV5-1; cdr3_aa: CASTKDGAGGTDTQYF; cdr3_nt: TGCGCCAGCACCAAGGATGGGGCGGGGGGCACAGATACGCAGTATTTT
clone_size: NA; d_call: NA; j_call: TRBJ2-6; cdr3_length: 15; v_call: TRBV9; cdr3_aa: CASRGWSAGANVLTF; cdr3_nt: TGTGCCAGCAGAGGTTGGAGTGCCGGGGCCAACGTCCTGACTTTC
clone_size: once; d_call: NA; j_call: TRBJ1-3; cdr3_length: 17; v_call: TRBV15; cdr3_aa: CATSRDMGPSSGNTIYF; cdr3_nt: TGTGCCACCAGCAGAGATATGGGGCCCAGCTCTGGAAACACCATATATTTT
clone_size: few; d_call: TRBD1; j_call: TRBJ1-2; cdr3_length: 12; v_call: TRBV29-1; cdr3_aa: CSVGTAPYGYTF; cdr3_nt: TGCAGCGTCGGGACAGCTCCCTATGGCTACACCTTC
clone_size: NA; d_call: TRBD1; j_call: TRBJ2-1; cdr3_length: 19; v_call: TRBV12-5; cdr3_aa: CASGLVVTGGPFSYNEQFF; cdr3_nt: TGTGCTAGTGGTTTGGTAGTGACAGGGGGCCCCTTCTCCTACAATGAGCAGTTCTTC
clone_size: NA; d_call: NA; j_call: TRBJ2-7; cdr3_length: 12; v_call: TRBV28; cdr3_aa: CASSRGLYEQYF; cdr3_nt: TGTGCCAGCAGCCGGGGGCTTTACGAGCAGTACTTC
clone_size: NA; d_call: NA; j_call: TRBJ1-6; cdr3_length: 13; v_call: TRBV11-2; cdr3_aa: CASSLNSPSPLHF; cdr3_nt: TGTGCCAGCAGCTTAAACAGTCCTTCACCCCTCCACTTT
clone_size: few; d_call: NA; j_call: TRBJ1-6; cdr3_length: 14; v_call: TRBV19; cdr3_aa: CASSIGVRNSPLHF; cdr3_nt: TGTGCCAGTAGTATAGGGGTCCGGAATTCACCCCTCCACTTT
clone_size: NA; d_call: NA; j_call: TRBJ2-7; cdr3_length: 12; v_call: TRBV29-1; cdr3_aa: CSARDIFYEQYF; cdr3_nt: TGCAGCGCCCGAGACATCTTCTACGAGCAGTACTTC